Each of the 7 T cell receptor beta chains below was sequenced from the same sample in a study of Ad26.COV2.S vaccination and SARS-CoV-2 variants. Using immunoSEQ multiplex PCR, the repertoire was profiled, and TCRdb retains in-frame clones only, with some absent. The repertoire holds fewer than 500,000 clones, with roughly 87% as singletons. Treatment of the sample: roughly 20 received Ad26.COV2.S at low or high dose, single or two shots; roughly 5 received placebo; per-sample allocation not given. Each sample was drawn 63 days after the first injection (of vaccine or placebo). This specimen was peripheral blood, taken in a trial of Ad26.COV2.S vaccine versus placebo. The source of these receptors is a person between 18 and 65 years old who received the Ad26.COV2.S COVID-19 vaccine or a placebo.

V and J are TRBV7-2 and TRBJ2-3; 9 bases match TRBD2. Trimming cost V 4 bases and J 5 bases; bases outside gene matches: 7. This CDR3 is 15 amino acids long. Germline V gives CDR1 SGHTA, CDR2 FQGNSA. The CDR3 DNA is TGTGCCAGCAGCTCGACTAGCGGAACGGGAGATACGCAGTATTTT. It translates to CASSSTSGTGDTQYF.

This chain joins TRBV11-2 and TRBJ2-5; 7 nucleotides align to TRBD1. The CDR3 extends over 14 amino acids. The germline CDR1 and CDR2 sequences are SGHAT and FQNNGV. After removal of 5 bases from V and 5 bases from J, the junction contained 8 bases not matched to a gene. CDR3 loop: CASSPTGLRETQYF. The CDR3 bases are TGTGCCAGCAGCCCGACAGGGTTGCGGGAGACCCAGTACTTC.

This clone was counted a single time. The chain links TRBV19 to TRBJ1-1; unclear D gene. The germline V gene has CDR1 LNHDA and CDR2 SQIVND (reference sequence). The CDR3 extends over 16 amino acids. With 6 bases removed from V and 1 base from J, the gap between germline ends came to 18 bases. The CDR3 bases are TGTGCCAGTAGACGTGACCGGGCCAAGAAGAACACTGAAGCTTTCTTT. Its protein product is CASRRDRAKKNTEAFF. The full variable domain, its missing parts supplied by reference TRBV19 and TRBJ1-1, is DGGITQSPKYLFRKEGQNVTLSCEQNLNHDAMYWYRQDPGQGLRLIYYSQIVNDFQKGDIAEGYSVSREKKESFPLTVTSAQKNPTAFYLCASRRDRAKKNTEAFFGQGTRLTVV.

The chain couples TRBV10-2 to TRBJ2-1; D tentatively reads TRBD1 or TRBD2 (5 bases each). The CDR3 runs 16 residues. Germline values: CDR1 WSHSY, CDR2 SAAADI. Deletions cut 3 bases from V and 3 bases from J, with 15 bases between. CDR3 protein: CASSEGERTFYNEQFF. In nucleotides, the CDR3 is TGCGCCAGCAGTGAAGGCGAGCGGACATTCTACAATGAGCAGTTCTTC.

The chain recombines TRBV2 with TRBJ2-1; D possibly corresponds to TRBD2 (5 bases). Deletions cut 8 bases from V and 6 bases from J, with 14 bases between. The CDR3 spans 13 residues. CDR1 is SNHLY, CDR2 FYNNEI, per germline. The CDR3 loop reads CASSSLAGNEQFF. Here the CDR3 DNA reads TGTGCCAGCTCCAGCCTAGCAGGCAATGAGCAGTTCTTC.

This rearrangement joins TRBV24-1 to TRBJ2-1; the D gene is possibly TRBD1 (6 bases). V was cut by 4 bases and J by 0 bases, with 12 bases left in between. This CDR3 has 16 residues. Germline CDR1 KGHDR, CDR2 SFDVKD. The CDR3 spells CATSDLTGGSYNEQFF. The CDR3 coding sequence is TGTGCCACCAGTGACCTGACAGGCGGCTCCTACAATGAGCAGTTCTTC.

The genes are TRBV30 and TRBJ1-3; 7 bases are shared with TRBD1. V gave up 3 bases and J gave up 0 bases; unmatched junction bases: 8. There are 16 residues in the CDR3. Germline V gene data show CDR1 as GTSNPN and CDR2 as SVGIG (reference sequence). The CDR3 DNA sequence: TGTGCCTGGAGCGTACGGGACAGCAGCTCTGGAAACACCATATATTTT. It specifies CAWSVRDSSSGNTIYF.